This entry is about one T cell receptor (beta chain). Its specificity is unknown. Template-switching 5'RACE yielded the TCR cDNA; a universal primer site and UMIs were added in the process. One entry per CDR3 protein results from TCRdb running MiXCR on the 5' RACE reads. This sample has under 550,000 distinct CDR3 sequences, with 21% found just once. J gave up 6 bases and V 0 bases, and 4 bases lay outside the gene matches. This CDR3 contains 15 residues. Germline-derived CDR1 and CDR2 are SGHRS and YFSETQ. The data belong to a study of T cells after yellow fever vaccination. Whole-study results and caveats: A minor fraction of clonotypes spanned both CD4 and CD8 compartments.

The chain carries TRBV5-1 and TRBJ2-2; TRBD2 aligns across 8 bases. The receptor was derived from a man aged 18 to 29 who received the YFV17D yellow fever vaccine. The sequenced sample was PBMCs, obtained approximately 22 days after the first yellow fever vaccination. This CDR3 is CASSLEPGGSGELFF. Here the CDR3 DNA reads TGCGCCAGCAGCTTGGAGCCGGGGGGGTCCGGGGAGCTGTTTTTT.